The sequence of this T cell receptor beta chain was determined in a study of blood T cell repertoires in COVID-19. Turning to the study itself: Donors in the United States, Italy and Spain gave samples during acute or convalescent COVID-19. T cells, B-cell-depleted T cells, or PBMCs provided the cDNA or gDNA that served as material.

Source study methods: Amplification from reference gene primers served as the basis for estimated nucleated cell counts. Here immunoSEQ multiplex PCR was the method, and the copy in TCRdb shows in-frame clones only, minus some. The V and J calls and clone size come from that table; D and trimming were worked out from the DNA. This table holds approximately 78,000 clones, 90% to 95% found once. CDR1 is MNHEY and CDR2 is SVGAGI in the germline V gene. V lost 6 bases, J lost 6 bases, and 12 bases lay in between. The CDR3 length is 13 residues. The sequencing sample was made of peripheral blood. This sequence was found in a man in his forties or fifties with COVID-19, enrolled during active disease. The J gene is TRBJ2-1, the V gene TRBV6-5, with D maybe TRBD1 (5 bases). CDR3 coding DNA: TGTGCCAGCAGACGCGCCCAGGGCAATGAGCAGTTCTTC. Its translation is CASRRAQGNEQFF.